Sequencing of this TCR beta chain was carried out in a study of shared T cell receptors in the human thymus. Assay: immunoSEQ multiplex PCR; the TCRdb copy retains only in-frame clones and omits some. The sample shows some 660,000 clones, around 87% of them seen only once. V lost 7 bases and J lost 4; bases outside the gene matches: 12. CDR1 SGHTA and CDR2 FQGNSA come from the germline V gene. The CDR3 spans 16 residues. The same sample was also used in a study of human thymus T cells. That report adds: The donor group consisted of healthy Finnish infants who were having corrective surgery for congenital heart defects. Corrective cardiac surgery supplied the resected thymus tissue. Related research described thymic repertoires that were highly overlapping among unrelated individuals.

The sequenced sample was thymocytes. This sequence joins TRBV7-2 and TRBJ2-7; 11 bases agree with TRBD2. This TCR derives from a boy under three years old with a congenital heart defect. The CDR3 DNA sequence: TGTGCCAGCACCCGGAGTAGCGGGGGGGAATTATACGAGCAGTACTTC. It is translated as CASTRSSGGELYEQYF.